The subject of this entry is one T cell receptor beta chain. Its antigen is still unknown. The data were produced by immunoSEQ multiplex PCR, yet TCRdb's version contains in-frame clones alone and is incomplete. The sample lists hundreds of thousands of clones; approximately 96% were seen once. CD45RO-negative, CCR7-positively selected cells formed the naive CD8 fraction, excluding terminally differentiated effector memory CD45RA+ cells. The CDR3 has 13 amino acids. Between the trimmed V and J ends, which lost 11 bases and 3 bases, there was a span of 17 bases. From germline, CDR1 is MRHNA and CDR2 SNTAGT. The record originates from a study of shared clonotypes between healthy human individuals. Overall study findings and caveats: Represented genetic and exposure-history diversity was restricted by having few donors.

The V gene is TRBV6-4, the J gene TRBJ2-7; TRBD2 might be the D (6 bases). This TCR came from a woman in her twenties or thirties in good health. The sample was naive CD8+ T cells sorted from blood. CDR3 in DNA: TGTGCCCAAGGGACTGGGCTGAGCTACGAGCAGTACTTC. Encoded protein: CAQGTGLSYEQYF.